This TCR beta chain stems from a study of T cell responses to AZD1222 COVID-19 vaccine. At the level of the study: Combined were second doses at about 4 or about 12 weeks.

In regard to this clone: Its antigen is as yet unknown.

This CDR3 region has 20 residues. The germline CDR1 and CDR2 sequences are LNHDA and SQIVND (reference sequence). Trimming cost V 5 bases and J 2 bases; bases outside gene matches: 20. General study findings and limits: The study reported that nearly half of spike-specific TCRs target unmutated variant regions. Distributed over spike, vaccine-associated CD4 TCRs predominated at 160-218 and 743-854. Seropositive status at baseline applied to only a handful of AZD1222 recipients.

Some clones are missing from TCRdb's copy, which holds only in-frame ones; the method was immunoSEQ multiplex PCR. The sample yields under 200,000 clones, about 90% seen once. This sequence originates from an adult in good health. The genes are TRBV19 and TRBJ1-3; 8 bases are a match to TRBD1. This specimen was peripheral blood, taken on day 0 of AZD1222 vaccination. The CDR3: CASSRNGQGKSRVPGNTIYF. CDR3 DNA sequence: TGTGCCAGTAGTCGGAACGGACAGGGTAAATCACGGGTTCCTGGAAACACCATATATTTT.